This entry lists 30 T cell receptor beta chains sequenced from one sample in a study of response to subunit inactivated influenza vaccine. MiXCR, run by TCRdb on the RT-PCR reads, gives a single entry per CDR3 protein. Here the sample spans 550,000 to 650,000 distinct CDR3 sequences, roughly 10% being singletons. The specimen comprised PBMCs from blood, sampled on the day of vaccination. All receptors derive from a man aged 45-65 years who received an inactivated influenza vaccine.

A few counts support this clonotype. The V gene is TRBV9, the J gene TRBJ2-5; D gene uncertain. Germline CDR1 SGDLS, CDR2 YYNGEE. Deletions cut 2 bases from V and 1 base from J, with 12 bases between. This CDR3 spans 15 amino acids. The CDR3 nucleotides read TGTGCCAGCAGCGTGTCCCCAGCGATCCAAGAGACCCAGTACTTC. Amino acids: CASSVSPAIQETQYF.

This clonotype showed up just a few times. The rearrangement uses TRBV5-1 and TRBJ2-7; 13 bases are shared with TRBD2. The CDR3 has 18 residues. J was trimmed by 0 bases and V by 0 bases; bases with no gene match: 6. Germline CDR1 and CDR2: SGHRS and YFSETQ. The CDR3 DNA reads TGCGCCAGCAGCTTGGCCTTGGGGACTAGCGGGGTCTCCTACGAGCAGTACTTC. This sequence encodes CASSLALGTSGVSYEQYF.

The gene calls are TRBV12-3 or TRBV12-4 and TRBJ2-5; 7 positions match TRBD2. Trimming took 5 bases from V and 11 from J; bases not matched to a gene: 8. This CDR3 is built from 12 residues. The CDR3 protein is CASSPGLKRQYF. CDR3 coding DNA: TGTGCCAGCAGTCCGGGACTAAAGCGGCAGTACTTC.

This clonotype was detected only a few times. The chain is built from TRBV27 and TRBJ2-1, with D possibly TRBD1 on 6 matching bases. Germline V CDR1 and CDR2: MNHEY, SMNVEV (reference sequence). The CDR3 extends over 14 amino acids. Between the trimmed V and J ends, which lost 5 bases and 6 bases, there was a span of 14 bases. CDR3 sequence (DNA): TGTGCCAGCAGTCGCACTTCAGGGGTCAATGAGCAGTTCTTC. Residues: CASSRTSGVNEQFF.

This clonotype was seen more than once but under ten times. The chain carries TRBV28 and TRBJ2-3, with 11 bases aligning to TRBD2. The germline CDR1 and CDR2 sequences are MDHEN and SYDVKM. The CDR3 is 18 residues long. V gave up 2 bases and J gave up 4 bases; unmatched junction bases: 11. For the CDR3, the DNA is TGTGCCAGCAGTTTAAGCGCAATAGCGGGGGGGCCTGCAGATACGCAGTATTTT. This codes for CASSLSAIAGGPADTQYF.

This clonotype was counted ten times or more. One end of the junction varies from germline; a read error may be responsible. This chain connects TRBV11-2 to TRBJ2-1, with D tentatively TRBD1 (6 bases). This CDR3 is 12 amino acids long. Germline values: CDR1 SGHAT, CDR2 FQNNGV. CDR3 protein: CASSLAGDEQFF. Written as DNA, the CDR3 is TGCGCCAGCAGCTTGGCAGGGGATGAGCAGTTCTTC.

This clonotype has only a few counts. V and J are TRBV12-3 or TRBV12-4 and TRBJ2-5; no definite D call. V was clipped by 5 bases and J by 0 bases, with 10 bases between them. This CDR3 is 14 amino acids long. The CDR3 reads CASSPPMYQETQYF. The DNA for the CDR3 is TGTGCCAGCAGTCCTCCTATGTACCAAGAGACCCAGTACTTC.

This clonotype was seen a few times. CDR3 DNA sequence: TGCGCCAGCAGCATTCTAGCGGGGAGATACAATGAGCAGTTCTTC. It codes for CASSILAGRYNEQFF. The chain has TRBV4-1 and TRBJ2-1, with 9 bases that match TRBD2. This CDR3 contains 15 residues. With 5 bases clipped from V and 4 bases from J, the junction kept 6 bases outside the gene matches. The germline CDR1 and CDR2 sequences are MGHRA and YSYEKL.

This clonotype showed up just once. CDR3 in amino acids: CASSQDVSGGGSYNEQFF. DNA of the CDR3: TGCGCCAGCAGCCAAGATGTTAGCGGGGGGGGATCCTACAATGAGCAGTTCTTC. This rearrangement joins TRBV4-3 to TRBJ2-1; 11 nucleotides agree with TRBD2. Looked up from germline, CDR1 is LGHNA and CDR2 is YSLEER. This CDR3 is built from 18 residues. V shed 0 bases, J shed 1 base, and the junction held 5 bases outside the gene matches.

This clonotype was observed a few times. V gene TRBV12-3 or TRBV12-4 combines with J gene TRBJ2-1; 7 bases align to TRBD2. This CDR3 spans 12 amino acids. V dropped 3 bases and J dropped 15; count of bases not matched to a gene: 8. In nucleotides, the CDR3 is TGTGCCAGCAGTTTGGGGGGGGTCCTAGTGTTCTTC. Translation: CASSLGGVLVFF.

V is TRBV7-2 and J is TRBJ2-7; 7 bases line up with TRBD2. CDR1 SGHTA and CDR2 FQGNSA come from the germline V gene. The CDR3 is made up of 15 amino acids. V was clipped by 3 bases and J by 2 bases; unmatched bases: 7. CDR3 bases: TGTGCCAGCAGCTTGAACGGCGGGGGAGCCTACGAGCAGTACTTC. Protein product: CASSLNGGGAYEQYF.

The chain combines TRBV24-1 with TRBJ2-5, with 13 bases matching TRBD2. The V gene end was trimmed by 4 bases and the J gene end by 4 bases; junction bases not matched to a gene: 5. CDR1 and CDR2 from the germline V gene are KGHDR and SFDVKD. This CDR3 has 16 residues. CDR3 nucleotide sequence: TGTGCCACCAGTGACCGAGGACTAGCGGGAGTAGAGACCCAGTACTTC. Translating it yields CATSDRGLAGVETQYF.

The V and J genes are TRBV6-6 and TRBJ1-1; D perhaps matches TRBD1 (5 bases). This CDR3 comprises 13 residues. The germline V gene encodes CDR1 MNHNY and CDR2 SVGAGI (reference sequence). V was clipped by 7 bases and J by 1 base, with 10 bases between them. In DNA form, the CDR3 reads TGTGCCAGCAAGGCACAGGCGAACACTGAAGCTTTCTTT. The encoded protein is CASKAQANTEAFF.

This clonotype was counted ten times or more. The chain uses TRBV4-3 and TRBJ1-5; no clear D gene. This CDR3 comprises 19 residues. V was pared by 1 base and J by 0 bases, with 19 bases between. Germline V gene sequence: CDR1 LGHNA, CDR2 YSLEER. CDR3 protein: CASSQALLSLDNSNQPQHF. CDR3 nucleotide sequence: TGCGCCAGCAGCCAAGCCCTTTTATCGCTAGATAATAGCAATCAGCCCCAGCATTTT.

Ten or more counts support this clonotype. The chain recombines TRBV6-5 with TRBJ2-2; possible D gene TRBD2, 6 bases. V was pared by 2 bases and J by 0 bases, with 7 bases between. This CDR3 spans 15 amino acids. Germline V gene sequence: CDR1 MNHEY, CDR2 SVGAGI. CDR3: CASSYTSTNTGELFF. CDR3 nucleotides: TGTGCCAGCAGTTACACTAGCACGAACACCGGGGAGCTGTTTTTT.

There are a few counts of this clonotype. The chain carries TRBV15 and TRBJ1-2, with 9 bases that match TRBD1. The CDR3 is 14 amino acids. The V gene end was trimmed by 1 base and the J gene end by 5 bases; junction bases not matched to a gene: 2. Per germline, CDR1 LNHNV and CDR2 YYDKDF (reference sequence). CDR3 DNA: TGTGCCACCAGCAGAGCGGGGACAGGGTATGGCTACACCTTC. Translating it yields CATSRAGTGYGYTF.

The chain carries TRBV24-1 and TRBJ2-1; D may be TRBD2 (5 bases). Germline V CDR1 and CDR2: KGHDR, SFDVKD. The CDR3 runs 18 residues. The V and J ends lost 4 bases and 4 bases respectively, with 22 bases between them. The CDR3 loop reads CATSDPKPDSSPYNEQFF. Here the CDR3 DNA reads TGTGCCACCAGTGACCCCAAGCCGGACTCCTCACCTTACAATGAGCAGTTCTTC.

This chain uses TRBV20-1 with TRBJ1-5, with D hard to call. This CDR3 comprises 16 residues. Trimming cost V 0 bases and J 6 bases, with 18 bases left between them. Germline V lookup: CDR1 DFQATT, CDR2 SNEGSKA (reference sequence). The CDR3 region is CSARDRMEKGFQPQHF. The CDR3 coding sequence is TGCAGTGCTAGAGATAGGATGGAGAAAGGATTTCAGCCCCAGCATTTT.

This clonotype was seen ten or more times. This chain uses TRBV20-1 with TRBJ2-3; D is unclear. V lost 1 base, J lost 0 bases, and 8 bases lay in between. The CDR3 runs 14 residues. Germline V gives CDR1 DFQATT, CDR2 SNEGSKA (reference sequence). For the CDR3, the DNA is TGCAGTGCTAGAGTCCCCGGGAGCACAGATACGCAGTATTTT. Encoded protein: CSARVPGSTDTQYF.

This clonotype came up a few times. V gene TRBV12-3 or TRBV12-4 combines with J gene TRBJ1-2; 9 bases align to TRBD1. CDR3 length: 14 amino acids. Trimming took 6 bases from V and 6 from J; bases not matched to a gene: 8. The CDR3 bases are TGTGCCAGCAGCCAGGGACAGGGTCTCCATGGCTACACCTTC. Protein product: CASSQGQGLHGYTF.

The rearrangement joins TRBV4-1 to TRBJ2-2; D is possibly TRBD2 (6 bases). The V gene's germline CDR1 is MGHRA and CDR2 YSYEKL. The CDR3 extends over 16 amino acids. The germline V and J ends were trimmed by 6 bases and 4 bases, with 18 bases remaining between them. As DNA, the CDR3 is TGCGCCAGCAGTCCTGGCCCGGGAGACGGCACCGGGGAGCTGTTTTTT. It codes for CASSPGPGDGTGELFF.

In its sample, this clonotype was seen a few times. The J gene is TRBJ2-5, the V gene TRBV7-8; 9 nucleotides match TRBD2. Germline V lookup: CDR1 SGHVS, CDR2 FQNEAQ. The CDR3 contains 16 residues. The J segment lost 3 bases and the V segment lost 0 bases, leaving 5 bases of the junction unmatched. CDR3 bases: TGTGCCAGCAGCTTAGCGGCGGGAGGGCGAGAAGAGACCCAGTACTTC. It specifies CASSLAAGGREETQYF.

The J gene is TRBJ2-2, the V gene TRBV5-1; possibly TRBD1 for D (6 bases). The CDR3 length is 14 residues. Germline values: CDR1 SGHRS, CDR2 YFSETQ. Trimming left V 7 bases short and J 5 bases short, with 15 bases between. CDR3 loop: CASELQGLTGELFF. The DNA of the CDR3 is TGCGCCAGCGAGCTCCAGGGGTTGACCGGGGAGCTGTTTTTT.

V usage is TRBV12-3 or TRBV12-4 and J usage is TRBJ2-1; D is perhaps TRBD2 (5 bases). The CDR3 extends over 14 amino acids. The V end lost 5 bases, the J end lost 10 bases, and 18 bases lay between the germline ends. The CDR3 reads CASSPSLGRGEQFF. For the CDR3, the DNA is TGTGCCAGCAGTCCCTCCCTCGGGCGCGGGGAGCAGTTCTTC.

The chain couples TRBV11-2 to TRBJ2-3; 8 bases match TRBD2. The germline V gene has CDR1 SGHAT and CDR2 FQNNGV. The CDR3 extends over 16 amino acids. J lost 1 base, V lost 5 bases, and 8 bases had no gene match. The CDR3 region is CASSQRGAGGTDTQYF. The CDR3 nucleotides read TGTGCCAGCAGCCAGCGGGGAGCGGGGGGCACAGATACGCAGTATTTT.

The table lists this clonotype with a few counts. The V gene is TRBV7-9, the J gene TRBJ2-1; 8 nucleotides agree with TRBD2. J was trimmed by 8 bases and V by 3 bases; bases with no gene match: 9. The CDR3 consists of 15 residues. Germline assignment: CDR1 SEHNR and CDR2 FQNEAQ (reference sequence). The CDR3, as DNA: TGTGCCAGCAGCTTGGCGGGGGGCTATTCCCATGAGCAGTTCTTC. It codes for CASSLAGGYSHEQFF.

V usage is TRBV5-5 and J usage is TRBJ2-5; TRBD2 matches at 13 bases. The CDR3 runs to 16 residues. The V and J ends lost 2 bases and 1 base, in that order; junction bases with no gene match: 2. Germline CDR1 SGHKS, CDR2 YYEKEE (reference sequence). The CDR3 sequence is CASSFRLAGGQETQYF. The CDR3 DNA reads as TGTGCCAGCAGCTTTCGACTAGCGGGAGGCCAAGAGACCCAGTACTTC. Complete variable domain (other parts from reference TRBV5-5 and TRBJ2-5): DAGVTQSPTHLIKTRGQQVTLRCSPISGHKSVSWYQQVLGQGPQFIFQYYEKEERGRGNFPDRFSARQFPNYSSELNVNALLLGDSALYLCASSFRLAGGQETQYFGPGTRLLVL.

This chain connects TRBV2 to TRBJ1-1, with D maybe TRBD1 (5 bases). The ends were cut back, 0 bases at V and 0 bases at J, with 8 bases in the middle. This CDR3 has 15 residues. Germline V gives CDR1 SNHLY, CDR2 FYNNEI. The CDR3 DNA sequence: TGTGCCAGCAGTGAAGCCGACAGTCTGAACACTGAAGCTTTCTTT. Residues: CASSEADSLNTEAFF. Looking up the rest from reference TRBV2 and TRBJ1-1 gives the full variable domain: EPEVTQTPSHQVTQMGQEVILRCVPISNHLYFYWYRQILGQKVEFLVSFYNNEISEKSEIFDDQFSVERPDGSNFTLKIRSTKLEDSAMYFCASSEADSLNTEAFFGQGTRLTVV.

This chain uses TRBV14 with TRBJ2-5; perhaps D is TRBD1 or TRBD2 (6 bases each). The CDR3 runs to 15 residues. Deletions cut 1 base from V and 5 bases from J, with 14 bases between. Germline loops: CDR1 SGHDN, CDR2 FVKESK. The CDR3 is CASSQALGGHETQYF. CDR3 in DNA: TGTGCCAGCAGCCAAGCCCTGGGGGGCCATGAGACCCAGTACTTC.

The CDR3 reads CASRPDLGDTGELFF. CDR3 DNA: TGTGCCAGCAGACCCGACTTAGGGGACACCGGGGAGCTGTTTTTT. This rearrangement joins TRBV6-1 to TRBJ2-2; a possible D gene is TRBD1 (5 bases). The CDR3 spans 15 residues. CDR1 is MNHNS, CDR2 SASEGT, per germline. Trimming left V 6 bases short and J 3 bases short, with 14 bases between.